This TCR beta chain was found in a study of blood T cells in healthy people across ages. Germline CDR1 SEHNR, CDR2 FQNEAQ (reference sequence). The CDR3 is 15 residues long. Comments on this clonotype: One end of the junction does not line up with germline, which may come from a read error.

Isolated per sample were at least 7 million PBMCs. Primers used in a second PCR of roughly 6 to 11 cycles were a sample-barcoded 5' primer and a J-beta primer mix. TCRdb reanalysed the 5' RACE reads using MiXCR and keeps one entry per CDR3 protein. The sample has about 1.8 million distinct CDR3 sequences, just under 50% seen once. This receptor was taken from a middle-aged woman in good health. The sample comprised blood. The chain joins TRBV7-9 to TRBJ1-2; D perhaps matches TRBD1 (5 bases). CDR3 region: CASSLNPGRNHGYTF. CDR3 nucleotide sequence: TGTGCCAGCAGCTTAAACCCGGGGCGTAACCATGGCTACACCTTC.